This record looks at one T cell receptor (beta chain) sequence and its context. This clonotype was found many times. Its antigen remains undetermined. Per-base quality was not reported, and no clone a single base away is much larger than it. The TCR beta CDR3 regions were amplified from the RNA transcripts. The TCR CDR3 was subjected to a first round of RT-PCR using the HTBI primer set and the Qiagen OneStep RT-PCR kit. The libraries were constructed in a second round of multiplex PCR and then size-selected and purified. Sequencing of the libraries was done on an Illumina HiSeq2000 using paired-end 100 bp reads. In the authors' own workflow: SOAPnuke was used to process the raw data, throwing out any read that contained adapters or uncalled bases, had a mean Phred below 15, or lacked an exact constant-primer or identifier match. COPE v1.2.5 was used to merge high-quality paired reads, and clonotypes were defined as unique nucleotide sequences. Clonotypes were aligned to IMGT TRBV, TRBD and TRBJ reference segments using MiTCR v1.1. Only V-J combinations with frequency above 0.0001, covering about 99% of repertoires, were analysed. The TCS score was defined as the ratio of F50 (clonal expansion) to E x V (chaos), calculated using BLOSUM62-based TCRdist between CDR3 peptides within each V-J. Welch's t-statistics and random forest reduced 500 to 650 V-J features to about 12, which were used in a naive Bayes classifier (R e1071). The Morisita-Horn index was used to measure how similar the thyroid and blood repertoires were. The public sequencing data were trimmed at Q25 with fastp and processed into clonotypes with MiXCR by TCRdb, which kept only in-frame beta chains. Every CDR3 protein is listed once, alongside the most common genes and DNA of its rows. The V and J calls reflect TCRdb's pipeline rather than the authors' work. The sample profile shows hundreds of thousands of distinct CDR3 sequences; 35% of them were found once. The ten largest account for 30% to 40% of the sample.

The sample comes from a study of T cells in Graves' hyperthyroidism and ophthalmopathy (dated by TCRdb to about 2019). With regard to the full study: Peripheral blood was sampled at the time of initial diagnosis, prior to any treatment. Thyroid tissue and blood T-cell repertoires from several Graves' hyperthyroidism patients were also compared in the study. Prospective prediction of ophthalmopathy was tested in an independent validation cohort consisting of fewer than 20 hyperthyroidism patients and approximately 16 patients who later progressed to ophthalmopathy. TCR V-J signatures able to tell the groups apart were searched for in a discovery cohort of approximately 95 patients, of whom 43 had Graves' ophthalmopathy and around 58 had stable Graves' hyperthyroidism. The paper reports TCR Vbeta CDR3 sequencing of approximately 130 peripheral blood samples: some 44 ophthalmopathy, roughly 74 hyperthyroidism and some 17 progressor patients. Once sampling was done, hyperthyroidism patients were given methimazole at a starting dose of 30 mg daily, whereas ophthalmopathy patients were given high-dose intravenous methylprednisolone. The approximately 97 discovery patients were randomly divided into training and test sets at a 7:3 ratio.

What the authors observed across the whole study: Most expanded thyroid clonotypes (frequency above 0.001) were also found in blood, which suggests that blood repertoires may mirror thyroid immune responses. Ophthalmopathy was separated from stable hyperthyroidism by a 13 V-J signature model, with roughly 88% sensitivity and about 81% specificity obtained in cross-validation and 80%/75% obtained in testing. During validation, the model predicted progression to ophthalmopathy a median of approximately six months ahead of onset, with just under 71% sensitivity and 72% to 80% specificity. No statistical method was used to fix the sample size in advance, and group allocation was not hidden from the investigators.

Inclusive of the bounding cysteine and phenylalanine, the CDR3 is 16 residues long. CDR3 DNA only is kept here, 48 bases in frame from base 1. The trim is 4 bases for V and 7 bases for J, with a gap of 18 bases between the germline ends. For CDR1 and CDR2, the germline V gene lists KGHDR and SFDVKD. A patient counted as having stable Graves' hyperthyroidism if no progression to ophthalmopathy occurred over 18 months of follow-up. The hyperthyroidism patients were between 18 and 65 years old and newly diagnosed, with a disease duration of less than 2 months. The study excluded patients with uncontrolled infections, other autoimmune diseases, pregnancy or lactation. Clinical symptoms, serum thyroxine and TRAb, thyroid ultrasound, and orbital computed tomography formed the basis for the diagnoses. Ficoll-Paque density gradient centrifugation was used to isolate PBMCs from around 10 ml of fresh peripheral blood. Total RNA was extracted with Trizol reagent, and quality was checked on an Agilent 2100 Bioanalyzer.

The source is a woman aged 40-49 years with Graves' hyperthyroidism. Sample: blood. The rearrangement combines TRBV24-1 with TRBJ2-2; the D region possibly corresponds to TRBD1 (6 bases align). Read as DNA, the sequence is TGTGCCACCAGTGACCCTAACAGGGTCCAGGGCGGGGAGCTGTTTTTT. It translates as CATSDPNRVQGGELFF.